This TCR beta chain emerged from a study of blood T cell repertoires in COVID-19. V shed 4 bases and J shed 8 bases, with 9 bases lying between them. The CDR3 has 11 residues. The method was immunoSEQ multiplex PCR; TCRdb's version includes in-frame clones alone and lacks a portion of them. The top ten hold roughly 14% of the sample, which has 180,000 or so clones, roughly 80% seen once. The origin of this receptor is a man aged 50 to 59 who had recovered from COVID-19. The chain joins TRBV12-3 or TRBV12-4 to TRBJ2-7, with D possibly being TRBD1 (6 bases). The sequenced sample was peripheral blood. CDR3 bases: TGTGCCAGCAGTTCCGGACAGAAGCAGTACTTC. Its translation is CASSSGQKQYF.